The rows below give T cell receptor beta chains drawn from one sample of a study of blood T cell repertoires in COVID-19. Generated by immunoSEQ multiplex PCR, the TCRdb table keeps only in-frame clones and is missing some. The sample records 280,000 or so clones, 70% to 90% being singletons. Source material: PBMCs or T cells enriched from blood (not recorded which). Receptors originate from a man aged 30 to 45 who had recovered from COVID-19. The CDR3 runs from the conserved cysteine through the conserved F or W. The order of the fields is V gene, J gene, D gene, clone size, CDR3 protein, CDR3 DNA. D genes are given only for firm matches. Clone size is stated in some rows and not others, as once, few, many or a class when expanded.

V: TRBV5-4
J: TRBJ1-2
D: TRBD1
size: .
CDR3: CASSPGQGADYGYTF
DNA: TGTGCCAGCAGCCCGGGACAGGGGGCGGACTATGGCTACACCTTC

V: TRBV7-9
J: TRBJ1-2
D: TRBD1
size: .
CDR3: CASSSQTGGYGYTF
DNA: TGTGCCAGCAGCTCCCAGACAGGGGGATATGGCTACACCTTC

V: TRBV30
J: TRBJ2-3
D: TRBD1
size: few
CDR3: CAWTRTGGKDTQYF
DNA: TGTGCCTGGACTAGGACAGGGGGCAAAGATACGCAGTATTTT

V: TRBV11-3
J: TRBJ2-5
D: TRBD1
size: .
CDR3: CASSHRGMGETQYF
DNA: TGTGCCAGCAGTCACAGGGGGATGGGAGAGACCCAGTACTTC

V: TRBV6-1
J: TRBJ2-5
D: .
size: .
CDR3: CASSEQGGQETQYF
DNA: TGTGCCAGCAGTGAGCAGGGGGGCCAAGAGACCCAGTACTTC

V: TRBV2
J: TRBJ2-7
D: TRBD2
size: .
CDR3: CASSEASGGYYEQYF
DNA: TGTGCCAGCAGTGAGGCTAGCGGGGGCTACTACGAGCAGTACTTC

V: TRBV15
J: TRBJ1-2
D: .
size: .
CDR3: CATSLRQHHYGYTF
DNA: TGTGCCACCAGCCTTCGACAGCATCACTATGGCTACACCTTC

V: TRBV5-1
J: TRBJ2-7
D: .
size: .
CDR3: CASSHGLSSYEQYF
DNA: TGCGCCAGCAGCCACGGACTATCCTCCTACGAGCAGTACTTC

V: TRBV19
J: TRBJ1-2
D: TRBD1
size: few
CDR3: CASSMGQGSYNYGYTF
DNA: TGTGCCAGTAGTATGGGACAGGGGTCCTATAACTATGGCTACACCTTC

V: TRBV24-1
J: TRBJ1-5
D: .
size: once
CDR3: CATSDPLGDQPQHF
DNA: TGTGCCACCAGTGACCCTCTAGGGGATCAGCCCCAGCATTTT

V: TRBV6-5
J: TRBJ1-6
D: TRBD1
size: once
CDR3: CASSYSPGQRNSPLHF
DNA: TGTGCCAGCAGTTACTCTCCGGGACAGAGGAATTCACCCCTCCACTTT

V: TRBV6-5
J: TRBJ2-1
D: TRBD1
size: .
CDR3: CASSYSGGGWNEQFF
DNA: TGTGCCAGCAGTTACTCAGGGGGCGGGTGGAATGAGCAGTTCTTC

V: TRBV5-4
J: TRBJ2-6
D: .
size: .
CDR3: CASSLAESGANVLTF
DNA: TGTGCCAGCAGCTTGGCCGAGTCTGGGGCCAACGTCCTGACTTTC

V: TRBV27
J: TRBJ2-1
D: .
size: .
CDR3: CASSPDYYNEQFF
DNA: TGTGCCAGCAGTCCCGACTACTACAATGAGCAGTTCTTC

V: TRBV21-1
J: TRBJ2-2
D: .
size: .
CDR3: CASTNRDRGRSGELFF
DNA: TGTGCCAGCACCAACCGGGACAGGGGTAGGTCCGGGGAGCTGTTTTTT

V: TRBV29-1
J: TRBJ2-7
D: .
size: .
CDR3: CSGGRDGYEQYF
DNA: TGCAGCGGCGGCAGGGATGGCTACGAGCAGTACTTC

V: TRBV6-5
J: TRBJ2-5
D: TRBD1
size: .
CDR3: CASSSLQGRETQYF
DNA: TGTGCCAGCAGTTCCTTACAGGGGCGGGAGACCCAGTACTTC

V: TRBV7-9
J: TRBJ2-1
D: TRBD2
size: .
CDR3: CASSLVAGEINEQFF
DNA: TGTGCCAGCAGCTTAGTAGCGGGGGAGATCAATGAGCAGTTCTTC

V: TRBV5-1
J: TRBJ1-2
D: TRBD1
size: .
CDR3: CASSRRTPGQGTPVHGYTF
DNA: TGCGCCAGCAGTCGCCGAACACCGGGACAGGGAACTCCTGTTCATGGCTACACCTTC

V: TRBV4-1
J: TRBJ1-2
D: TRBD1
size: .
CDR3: CASSQAGQGANYGYTF
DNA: TGCGCCAGCAGCCAAGCAGGACAGGGGGCTAACTATGGCTACACCTTC

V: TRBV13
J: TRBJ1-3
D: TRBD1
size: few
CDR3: CASSSSGGLSLNTIYF
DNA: TGTGCCAGCAGCTCGTCAGGGGGTCTTTCCCTAAACACCATATATTTT

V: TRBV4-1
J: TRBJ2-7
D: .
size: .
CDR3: CASSQGASPYEQYF
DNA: TGCGCCAGCAGCCAAGGGGCCAGCCCCTACGAGCAGTACTTC

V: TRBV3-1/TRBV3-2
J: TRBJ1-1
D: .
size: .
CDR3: CASSQPGADTEAFF
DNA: TGTGCCAGCAGCCAACCAGGGGCGGACACTGAAGCTTTCTTT

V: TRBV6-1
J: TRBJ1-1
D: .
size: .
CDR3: CASSDRDSQGRGLNTEAFF
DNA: TGTGCCAGCAGTGATCGGGATTCCCAAGGCAGAGGGCTCAACACTGAAGCTTTCTTT

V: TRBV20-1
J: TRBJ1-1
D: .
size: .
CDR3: CSASNSMNTEAFF
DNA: TGCAGTGCTAGTAATTCAATGAACACTGAAGCTTTCTTT

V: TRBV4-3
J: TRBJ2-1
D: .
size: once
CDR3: CASSHHRENYNEQFF
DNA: TGCGCCAGCAGCCACCACAGGGAAAACTACAATGAGCAGTTCTTC

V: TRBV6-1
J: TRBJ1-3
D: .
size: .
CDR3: CASSETGNTIYF
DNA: TGTGCCAGCAGTGAGACAGGCAACACCATATATTTT

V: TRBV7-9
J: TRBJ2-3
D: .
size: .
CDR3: CASSFNRISTDTQYF
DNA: TGTGCCAGCAGCTTTAACAGAATAAGCACAGATACGCAGTATTTT

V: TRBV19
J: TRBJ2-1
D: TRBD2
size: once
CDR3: CASSIFGRGDYNEQFF
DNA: TGTGCCAGTAGTATATTCGGCCGGGGGGACTACAATGAGCAGTTCTTC

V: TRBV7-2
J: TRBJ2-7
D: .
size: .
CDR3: CASSLVAGLSDEQYF
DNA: TGTGCCAGCAGCTTAGTGGCGGGGTTGTCGGACGAGCAGTACTTC

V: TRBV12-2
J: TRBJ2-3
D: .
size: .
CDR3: CASRSHGRTDTQYF
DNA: TGTGCAAGTCGCTCTCACGGGAGAACAGATACGCAGTATTTT

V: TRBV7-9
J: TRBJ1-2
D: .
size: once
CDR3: CASSTSSQGGYGYTF
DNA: TGTGCCAGCAGCACCTCAAGTCAGGGCGGCTATGGCTACACCTTC

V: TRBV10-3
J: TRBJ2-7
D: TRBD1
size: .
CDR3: CAIRTGTGYEQYF
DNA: TGTGCCATCAGAACCGGGACAGGCTACGAGCAGTACTTC

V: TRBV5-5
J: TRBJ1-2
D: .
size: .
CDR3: CASSLAADYGYTF
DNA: TGTGCCAGCAGCTTGGCAGCGGACTATGGCTACACCTTC

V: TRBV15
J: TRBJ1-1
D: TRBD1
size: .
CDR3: CATSRGTGRTEAFF
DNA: TGTGCCACCAGCAGGGGGACAGGCCGCACTGAAGCTTTCTTT

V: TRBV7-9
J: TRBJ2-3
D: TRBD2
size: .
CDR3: CASSPSWWAGGGTDTQYF
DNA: TGTGCCAGCAGCCCGTCCTGGTGGGCGGGGGGGGGCACAGATACGCAGTATTTT

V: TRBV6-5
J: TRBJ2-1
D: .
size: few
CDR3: CASSYVGSPYNEQFF
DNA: TGTGCCAGCAGTTACGTGGGGAGCCCCTACAATGAGCAGTTCTTC

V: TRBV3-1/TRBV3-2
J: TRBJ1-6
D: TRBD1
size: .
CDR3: CASRQGQGTSPLHF
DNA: TGTGCCAGCAGACAGGGACAGGGGACTTCACCCCTCCACTTT

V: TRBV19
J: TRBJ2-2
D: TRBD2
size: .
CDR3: CASSRGGRNTGELFF
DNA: TGTGCCAGTAGTAGGGGGGGACGGAACACCGGGGAGCTGTTTTTT

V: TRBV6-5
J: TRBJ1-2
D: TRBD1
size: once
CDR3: CASSPGQGVSGYTF
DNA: TGTGCCAGCAGTCCGGGACAGGGTGTTTCGGGCTACACCTTC

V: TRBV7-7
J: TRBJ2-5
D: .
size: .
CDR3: CASSLRGETQYF
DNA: TGTGCTAGCAGCCTCAGAGGAGAGACCCAGTACTTC

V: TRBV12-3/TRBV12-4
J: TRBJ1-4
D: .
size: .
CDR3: CASSHPRGEKLFF
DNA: TGTGCCAGCAGCCATCCGAGGGGGGAAAAACTGTTTTTT

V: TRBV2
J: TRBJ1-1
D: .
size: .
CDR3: CASSEGGGWAEAFF
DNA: TGTGCCAGCAGTGAAGGGGGGGGCTGGGCTGAAGCTTTCTTT

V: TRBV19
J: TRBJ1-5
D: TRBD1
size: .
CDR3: CASSMAQWTGANQPQHF
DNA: TGTGCCAGTAGTATGGCTCAATGGACAGGGGCTAATCAGCCCCAGCATTTT

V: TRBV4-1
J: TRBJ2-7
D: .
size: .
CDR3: CASYRRKILIYEQYF
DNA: TGCGCCAGCTACCGGAGGAAAATCTTGATCTACGAGCAGTACTTC

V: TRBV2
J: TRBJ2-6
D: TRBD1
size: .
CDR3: CASSTSRDRAGANVLTF
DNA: TGTGCCAGCAGTACGTCCCGGGACAGGGCTGGGGCCAACGTCCTGACTTTC

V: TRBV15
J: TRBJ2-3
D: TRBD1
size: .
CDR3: CATSGAQGSPPTDTQYF
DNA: TGTGCCACCAGCGGAGCACAGGGGTCCCCCCCGACAGATACGCAGTATTTT

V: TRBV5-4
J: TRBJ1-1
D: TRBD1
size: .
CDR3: CASSLQWGTDTEAFF
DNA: TGTGCCAGCAGCTTGCAGTGGGGGACAGACACTGAAGCTTTCTTT

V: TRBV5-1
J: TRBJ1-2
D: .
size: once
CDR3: CASSLEGDGYTF
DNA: TGCGCCAGCAGCTTGGAAGGGGATGGCTACACCTTC

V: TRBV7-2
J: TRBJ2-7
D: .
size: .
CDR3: CASSAQGIGYEQYF
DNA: TGTGCCAGCAGCGCCCAGGGGATCGGCTACGAGCAGTACTTC

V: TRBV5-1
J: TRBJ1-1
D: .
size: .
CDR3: CASSLVTGRMNTEAFF
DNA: TGCGCCAGCAGCTTGGTTACAGGGCGTATGAACACTGAAGCTTTCTTT

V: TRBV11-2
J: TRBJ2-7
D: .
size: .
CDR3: CASSLEESFYEQYF
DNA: TGTGCCAGCAGCTTAGAGGAGTCCTTCTACGAGCAGTACTTC

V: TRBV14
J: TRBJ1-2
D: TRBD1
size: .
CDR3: CASSQMTGSKNF
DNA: TGTGCCAGCAGCCAAATGACAGGGTCTAAGAACTTC

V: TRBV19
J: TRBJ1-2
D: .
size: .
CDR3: CASSPRAGGDGYTF
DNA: TGTGCCAGTAGCCCAAGGGCGGGAGGGGATGGCTACACCTTC

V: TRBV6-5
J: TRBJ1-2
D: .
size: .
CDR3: CASSYSPSEGYTF
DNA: TGTGCCAGCAGTTACTCCCCCTCGGAGGGCTACACCTTC

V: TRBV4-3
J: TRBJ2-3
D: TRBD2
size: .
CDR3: CASSQIGLASADTQYF
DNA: TGCGCCAGCAGCCAAATTGGACTAGCGAGCGCAGATACGCAGTATTTT

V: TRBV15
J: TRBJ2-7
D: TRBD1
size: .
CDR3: CATSRAGTGVYEQYF
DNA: TGTGCCACCAGCCGAGCCGGGACAGGAGTCTACGAGCAGTACTTC

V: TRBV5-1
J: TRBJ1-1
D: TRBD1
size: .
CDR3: CASSLRGQMNTEAFF
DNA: TGCGCCAGCAGCCTGAGGGGACAGATGAACACTGAAGCTTTCTTT